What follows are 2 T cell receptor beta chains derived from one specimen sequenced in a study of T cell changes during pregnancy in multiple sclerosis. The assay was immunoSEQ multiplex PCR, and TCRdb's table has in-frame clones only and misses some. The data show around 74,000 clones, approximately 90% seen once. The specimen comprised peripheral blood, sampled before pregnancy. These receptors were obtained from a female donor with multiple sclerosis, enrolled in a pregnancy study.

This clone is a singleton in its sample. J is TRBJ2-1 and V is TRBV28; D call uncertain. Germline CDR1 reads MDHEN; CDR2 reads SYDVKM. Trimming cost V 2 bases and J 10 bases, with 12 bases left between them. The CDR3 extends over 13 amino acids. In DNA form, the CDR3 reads TGTGCCAGCAGTTTAGGTGGGCCGTGGGAGCAGTTCTTC. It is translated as CASSLGGPWEQFF.

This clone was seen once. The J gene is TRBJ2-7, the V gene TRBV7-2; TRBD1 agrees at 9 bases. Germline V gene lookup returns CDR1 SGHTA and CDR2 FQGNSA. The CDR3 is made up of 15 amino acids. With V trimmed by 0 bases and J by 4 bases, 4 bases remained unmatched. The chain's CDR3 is CASSLAGTGKYEQYF. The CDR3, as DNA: TGTGCCAGCAGCTTAGCCGGGACAGGGAAATACGAGCAGTACTTC.